The text below deals with one TCR beta chain. The entry originates in a study of blood T cell repertoires in COVID-19. V gave up 5 bases and J gave up 3 bases, with 7 bases separating them. This CDR3 has 12 amino acids. Germline CDR1 SEHNR, CDR2 FQNEAQ (reference sequence). Profiled with immunoSEQ multiplex PCR; TCRdb holds only in-frame clones, not every one. The sample carries 250,000 to 350,000 clones, around 88% recorded once. Input material: peripheral blood. The source is a woman aged 25 to 45 who had recovered from COVID-19. This chain connects TRBV7-9 to TRBJ1-1; D ambiguous. CDR3 residues: CASSGSYTEAFF. In DNA form, the CDR3 reads TGTGCCAGCAGCGGCTCCTACACTGAAGCTTTCTTT.